The clone carrying this T cell receptor beta chain has a single count. This CDR3 contains 13 residues. With V trimmed by 2 bases and J by 3 bases, 0 bases remained unmatched. Germline CDR1 is SEHNR and CDR2 is FQNEAQ (reference sequence). The sample originates from a study of OX40 agonist ivuxolimab in advanced cancers. Sequencing was performed with immunoSEQ multiplex PCR; in TCRdb, only in-frame clones are kept and a portion is missing. The sample records fewer than 75,000 clones, about 89% being singletons. The material sequenced was CD4+ or CD8+ T cells sorted from blood, taken in a trial of the OX40 agonist ivuxolimab. This clonotype originated in an adult with an advanced solid tumor such as melanoma, head and neck, liver or kidney cancer. The V and J genes are TRBV7-9 and TRBJ1-1; TRBD1 matches at 7 bases. Here the CDR3 reads CASSLQGDTEAFF. Written as DNA, the CDR3 is TGTGCCAGCAGCTTACAGGGGGACACTGAAGCTTTCTTT.